This T cell receptor (beta chain) was obtained from a study of chemoradiotherapy in HPV16-positive cancers. Background on the study: Functional T-cell assays on two HPV16-positive patients' cells defined candidate HPV-specific clones and common TCR motifs.

Samples were taken several times over chemoradiotherapy. Note on this clone: Its antigen is currently unknown.

Sequencing used immunoSEQ multiplex PCR; TCRdb keeps in-frame clones, though not all of them. The repertoire holds almost 5,500 clones, about 69% seen once, with 12% in the top ten. General observations from the study: Functional assays defining HPV-specific T cells used only a couple of HPV16-positive patients. Non-HPV-specific T cells did not expand in tumors during treatment, whereas candidate HPV-specific clones and E7-related motifs did.

This sequence originates from a human donor with HPV-associated anogenital cancer. The material sequenced was tumor tissue, taken from a patient who underwent chemoradiotherapy.

CDR3 DNA: TGTGCCAGCAGCCAAACAGACAGGGTCGACGAGCAGTACTTC. It translates to CASSQTDRVDEQYF. The chain employs TRBV7-6 and TRBJ2-7; TRBD1 agrees at 7 bases. The germline V gene has CDR1 SGHVS and CDR2 FNYEAQ. J was trimmed by 5 bases and V by 5 bases; bases with no gene match: 9. This CDR3 contains 14 residues. Combining the CDR3 with reference TRBV7-6 and TRBJ2-7 gives the whole variable domain GAGVSQSPRYKVTKRGQDVALRCDPISGHVSLYWYRQALGQGPEFLTYFNYEAQQDKSGLPNDRFSAERPEGSISTLTIQRTEQRDSAMYRCASSQTDRVDEQYFGPGTRLTVT.